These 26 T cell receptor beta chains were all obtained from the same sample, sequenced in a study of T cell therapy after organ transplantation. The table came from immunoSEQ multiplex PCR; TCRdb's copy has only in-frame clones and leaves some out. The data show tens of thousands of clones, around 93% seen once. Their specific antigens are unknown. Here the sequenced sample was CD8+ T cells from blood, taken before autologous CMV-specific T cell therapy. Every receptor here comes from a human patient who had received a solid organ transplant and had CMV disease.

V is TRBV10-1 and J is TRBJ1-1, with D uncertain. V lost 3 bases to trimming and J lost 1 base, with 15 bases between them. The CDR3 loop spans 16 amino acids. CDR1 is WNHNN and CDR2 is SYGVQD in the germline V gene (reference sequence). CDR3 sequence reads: CASSEKSRRQNTEAFF. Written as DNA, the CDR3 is TGCGCCAGCAGTGAAAAGTCGCGTCGGCAGAACACTGAAGCTTTCTTT.

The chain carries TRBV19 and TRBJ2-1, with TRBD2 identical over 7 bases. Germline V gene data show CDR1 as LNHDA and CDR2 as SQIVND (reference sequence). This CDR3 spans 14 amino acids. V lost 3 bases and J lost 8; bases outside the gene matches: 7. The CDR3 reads CASSINTGGYEQFF. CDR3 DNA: TGTGCCAGTAGTATCAACACGGGGGGATATGAGCAGTTCTTC.

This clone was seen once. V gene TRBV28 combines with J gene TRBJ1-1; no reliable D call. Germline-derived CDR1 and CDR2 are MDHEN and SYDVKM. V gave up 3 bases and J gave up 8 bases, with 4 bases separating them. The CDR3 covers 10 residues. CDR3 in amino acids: CASSLGEAFF. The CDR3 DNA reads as TGTGCCAGCAGTTTGGGGGAAGCTTTCTTT.

CDR3 in amino acids: CASSLGTGIDEAFF. The CDR3 DNA reads TGTGCCAGCAGTTTAGGGACAGGGATCGATGAAGCTTTCTTT. The rearrangement joins TRBV28 to TRBJ1-1; TRBD1 matches 9 bases. Germline CDR1 and CDR2: MDHEN and SYDVKM. Losses at the gene ends were 2 bases for V and 7 bases for J; bases not matched to a gene: 5. The CDR3 extends over 14 amino acids.

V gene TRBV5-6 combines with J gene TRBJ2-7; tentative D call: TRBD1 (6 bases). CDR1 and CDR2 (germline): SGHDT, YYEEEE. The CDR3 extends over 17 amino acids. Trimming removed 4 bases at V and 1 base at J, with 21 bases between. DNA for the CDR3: TGTGCCAGCAGCCCCTATTTTGGTGACAGGCAGTCCTACGAGCAGTACTTC. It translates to CASSPYFGDRQSYEQYF. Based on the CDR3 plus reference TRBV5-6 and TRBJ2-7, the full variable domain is DAGVTQSPTHLIKTRGQQVTLRCSPKSGHDTVSWYQQALGQGPQFIFQYYEEEERQRGNFPDRFSGHQFPNYSSELNVNALLLGDSALYLCASSPYFGDRQSYEQYFGPGTRLTVT.

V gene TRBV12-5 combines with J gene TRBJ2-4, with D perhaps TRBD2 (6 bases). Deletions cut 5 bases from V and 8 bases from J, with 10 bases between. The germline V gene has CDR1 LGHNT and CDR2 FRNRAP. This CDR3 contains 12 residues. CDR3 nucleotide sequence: TGTGCTAGTGGTCCCGGCGGGGACATTCAGTACTTC. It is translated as CASGPGGDIQYF.

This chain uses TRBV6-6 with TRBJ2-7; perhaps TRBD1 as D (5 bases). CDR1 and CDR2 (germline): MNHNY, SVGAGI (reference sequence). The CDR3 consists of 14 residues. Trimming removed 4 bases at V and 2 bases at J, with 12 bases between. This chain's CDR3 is CASSSRTPTYEQYF. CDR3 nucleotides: TGTGCCAGCAGTTCTAGGACACCAACCTACGAGCAGTACTTC.

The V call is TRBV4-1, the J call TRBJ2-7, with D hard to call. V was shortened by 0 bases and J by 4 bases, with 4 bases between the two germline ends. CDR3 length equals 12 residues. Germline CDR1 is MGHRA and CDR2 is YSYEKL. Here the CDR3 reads CASSQDGYEQYF. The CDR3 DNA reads TGCGCCAGCAGCCAAGACGGATACGAGCAGTACTTC.

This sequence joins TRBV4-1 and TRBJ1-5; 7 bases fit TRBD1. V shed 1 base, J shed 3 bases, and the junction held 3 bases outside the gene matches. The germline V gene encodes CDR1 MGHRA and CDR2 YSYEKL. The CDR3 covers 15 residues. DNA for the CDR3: TGCGCCAGCAGCCAAGTCACAGGGGCCAATCAGCCCCAGCATTTT. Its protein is CASSQVTGANQPQHF.

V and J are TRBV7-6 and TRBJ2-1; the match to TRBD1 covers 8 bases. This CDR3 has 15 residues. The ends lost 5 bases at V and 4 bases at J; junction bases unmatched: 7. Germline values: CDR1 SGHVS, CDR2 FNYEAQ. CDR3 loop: CASSNTGQGYNEQFF. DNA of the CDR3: TGTGCCAGCAGCAATACCGGACAGGGATACAATGAGCAGTTCTTC.

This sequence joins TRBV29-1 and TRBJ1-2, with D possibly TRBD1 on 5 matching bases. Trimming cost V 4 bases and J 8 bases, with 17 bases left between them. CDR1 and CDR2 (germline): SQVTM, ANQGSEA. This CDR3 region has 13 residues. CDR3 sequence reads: CSVVGQLEAGYTF. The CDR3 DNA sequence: TGCAGCGTTGTGGGGCAGTTGGAGGCGGGCTACACCTTC.

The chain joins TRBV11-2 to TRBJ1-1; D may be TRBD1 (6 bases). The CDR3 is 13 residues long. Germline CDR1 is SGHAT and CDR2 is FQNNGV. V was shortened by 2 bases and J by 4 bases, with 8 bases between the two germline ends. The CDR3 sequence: CASSLKGVTEAFF. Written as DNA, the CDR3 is TGTGCCAGCAGCTTAAAGGGGGTCACTGAAGCTTTCTTT.

CDR3 loop: CASSRGDQGGGETQYF. The CDR3 DNA reads as TGTGCCAGCAGCCGGGGTGACCAGGGAGGTGGAGAGACCCAGTACTTC. V and J are TRBV9 and TRBJ2-5; possibly TRBD2 for D (6 bases). V was shortened by 4 bases and J by 4 bases, with 20 bases between the two germline ends. CDR1 is SGDLS, CDR2 YYNGEE, per germline. CDR3 length: 16 amino acids.

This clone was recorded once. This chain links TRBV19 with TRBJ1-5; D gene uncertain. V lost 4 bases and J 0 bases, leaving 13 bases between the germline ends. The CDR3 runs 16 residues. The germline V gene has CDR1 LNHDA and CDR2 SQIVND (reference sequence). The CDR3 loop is CASSRSQEYSNQPQHF. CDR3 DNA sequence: TGTGCCAGTAGTAGGAGCCAGGAGTATAGCAATCAGCCCCAGCATTTT.

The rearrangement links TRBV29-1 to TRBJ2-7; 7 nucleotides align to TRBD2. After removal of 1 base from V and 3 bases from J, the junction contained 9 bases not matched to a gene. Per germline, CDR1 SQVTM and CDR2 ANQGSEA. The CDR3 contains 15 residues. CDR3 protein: CSVEGGSGLNYEQYF. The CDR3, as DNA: TGCAGCGTTGAAGGCGGGAGCGGCCTTAACTACGAGCAGTACTTC.

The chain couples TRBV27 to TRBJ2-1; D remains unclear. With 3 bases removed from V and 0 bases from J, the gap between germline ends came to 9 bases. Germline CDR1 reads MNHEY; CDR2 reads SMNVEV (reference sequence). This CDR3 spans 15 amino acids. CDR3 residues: CASSFSVDSYNEQFF. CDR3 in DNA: TGTGCCAGCAGTTTTTCAGTTGACTCCTACAATGAGCAGTTCTTC.

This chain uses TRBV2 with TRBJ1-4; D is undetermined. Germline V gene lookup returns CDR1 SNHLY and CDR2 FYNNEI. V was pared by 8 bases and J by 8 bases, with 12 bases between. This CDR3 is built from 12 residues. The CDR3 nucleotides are TGTGCCAGCCTCGAATCTAGGGAAAAACTGTTTTTT. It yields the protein CASLESREKLFF. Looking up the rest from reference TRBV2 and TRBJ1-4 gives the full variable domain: EPEVTQTPSHQVTQMGQEVILRCVPISNHLYFYWYRQILGQKVEFLVSFYNNEISEKSEIFDDQFSVERPDGSNFTLKIRSTKLEDSAMYFCASLESREKLFFGSGTQLSVL.

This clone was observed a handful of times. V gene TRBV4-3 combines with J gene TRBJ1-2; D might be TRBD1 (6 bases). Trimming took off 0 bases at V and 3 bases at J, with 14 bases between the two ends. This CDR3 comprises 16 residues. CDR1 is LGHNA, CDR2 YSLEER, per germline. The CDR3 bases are TGCGCCAGCAGCCAAGACCATATAAGGGGGTACTATGGCTACACCTTC. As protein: CASSQDHIRGYYGYTF.

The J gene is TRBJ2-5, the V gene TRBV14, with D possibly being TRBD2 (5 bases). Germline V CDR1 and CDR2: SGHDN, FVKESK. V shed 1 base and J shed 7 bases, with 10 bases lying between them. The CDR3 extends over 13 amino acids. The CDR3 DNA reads TGTGCCAGCAGCCAAGTTACTAGAGGGACCCAGTACTTC. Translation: CASSQVTRGTQYF. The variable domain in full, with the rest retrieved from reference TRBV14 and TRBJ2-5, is EAGVTQFPSHSVIEKGQTVTLRCDPISGHDNLYWYRRVMGKEIKFLLHFVKESKQDESGMPNNRFLAERTGGTYSTLKVQPAELEDSGVYFCASSQVTRGTQYFGPGTRLLVL.

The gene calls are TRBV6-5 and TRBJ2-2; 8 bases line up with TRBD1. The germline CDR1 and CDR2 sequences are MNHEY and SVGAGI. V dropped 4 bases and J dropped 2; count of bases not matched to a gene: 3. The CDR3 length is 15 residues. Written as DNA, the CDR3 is TGTGCCAGCAGTTGGACAGGGTCTAACACCGGGGAGCTGTTTTTT. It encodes CASSWTGSNTGELFF.

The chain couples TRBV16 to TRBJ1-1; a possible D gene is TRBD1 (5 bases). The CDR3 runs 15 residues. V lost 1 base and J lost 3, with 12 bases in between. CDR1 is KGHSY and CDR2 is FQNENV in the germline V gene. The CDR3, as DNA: TGTGCCAGCAGCCAATATGGGGGAAGGGACACTGAAGCTTTCTTT. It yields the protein CASSQYGGRDTEAFF.

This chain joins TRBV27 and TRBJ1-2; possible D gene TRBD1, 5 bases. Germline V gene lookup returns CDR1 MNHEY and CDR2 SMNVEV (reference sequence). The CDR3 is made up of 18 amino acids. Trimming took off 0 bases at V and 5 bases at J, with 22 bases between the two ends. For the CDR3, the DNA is TGTGCCAGCAGTTTATCCCGACCCATAACAGGAGACGCTTATGGCTACACCTTC. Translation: CASSLSRPITGDAYGYTF.

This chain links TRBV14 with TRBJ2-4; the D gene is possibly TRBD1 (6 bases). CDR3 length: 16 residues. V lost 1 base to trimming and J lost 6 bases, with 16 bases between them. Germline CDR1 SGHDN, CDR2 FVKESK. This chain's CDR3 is CASSQGGFGTTNIQYF. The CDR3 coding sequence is TGTGCCAGCAGCCAAGGAGGGTTCGGGACAACAAACATTCAGTACTTC.

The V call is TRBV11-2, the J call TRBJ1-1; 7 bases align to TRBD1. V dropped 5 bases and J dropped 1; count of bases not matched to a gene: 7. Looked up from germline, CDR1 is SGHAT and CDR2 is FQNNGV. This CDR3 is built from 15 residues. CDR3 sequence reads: CASSQGGLRNTEAFF. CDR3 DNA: TGTGCCAGCAGCCAGGGGGGGCTAAGGAACACTGAAGCTTTCTTT.

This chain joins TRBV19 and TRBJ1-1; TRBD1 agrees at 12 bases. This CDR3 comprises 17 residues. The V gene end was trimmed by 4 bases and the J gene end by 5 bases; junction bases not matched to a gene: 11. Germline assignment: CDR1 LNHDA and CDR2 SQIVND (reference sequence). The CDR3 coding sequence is TGTGCCAGTAGTAGTGGGACAGGGGGCAGGGTCTGGACTGAAGCTTTCTTT. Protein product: CASSSGTGGRVWTEAFF.

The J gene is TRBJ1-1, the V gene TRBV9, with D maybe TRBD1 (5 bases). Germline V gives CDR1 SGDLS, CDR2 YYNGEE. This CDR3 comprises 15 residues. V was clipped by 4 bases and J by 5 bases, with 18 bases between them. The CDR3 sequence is CASSLKDIWGTEAFF. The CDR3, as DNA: TGTGCCAGCAGCCTAAAGGACATATGGGGGACTGAAGCTTTCTTT. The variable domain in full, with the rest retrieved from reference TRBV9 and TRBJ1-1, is DSGVTQTPKHLITATGQRVTLRCSPRSGDLSVYWYQQSLDQGLQFLIQYYNGEERAKGNILERFSAQQFPDLHSELNLSSLELGDSALYFCASSLKDIWGTEAFFGQGTRLTVV.